The subject of this entry is one TCR beta chain. The J segment lost 6 bases and the V segment lost 5 bases, leaving 13 bases of the junction unmatched. From germline, CDR1 is MNHEY and CDR2 SMNVEV (reference sequence). The CDR3 is 15 residues long. The entry originates in a study of identical twins. TCRdb re-called the 5' RACE reads through MiXCR, storing one row per CDR3 protein. The sample shows under 800,000 distinct CDR3 sequences, around 20% of them seen only once. This sample was also put to use in a study of T cells expressing NK-cell markers.

Sequencing was carried out using PBMCs. The chain recombines TRBV27 with TRBJ2-7; 7 nucleotides align to TRBD2. The receptor comes from a woman younger than 35 in good health. The CDR3 DNA reads TGTGCCAGCAGTCAGGCGGCGGGAGTGTTACGCGAGCAGTACTTC. It codes for CASSQAAGVLREQYF.